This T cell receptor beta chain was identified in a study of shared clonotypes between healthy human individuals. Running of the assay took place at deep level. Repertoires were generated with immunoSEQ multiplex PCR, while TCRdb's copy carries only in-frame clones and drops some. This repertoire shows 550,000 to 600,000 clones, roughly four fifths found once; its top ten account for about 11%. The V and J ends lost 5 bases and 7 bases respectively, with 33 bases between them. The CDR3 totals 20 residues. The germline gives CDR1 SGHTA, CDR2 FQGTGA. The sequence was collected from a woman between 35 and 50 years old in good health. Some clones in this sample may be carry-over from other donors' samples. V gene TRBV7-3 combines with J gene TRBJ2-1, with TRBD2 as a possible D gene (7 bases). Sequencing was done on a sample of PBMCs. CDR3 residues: CASSARVGGRWEGVWNEQFF. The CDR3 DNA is TGTGCCAGCAGCGCCCGGGTCGGGGGCAGGTGGGAGGGCGTGTGGAATGAGCAGTTCTTC.